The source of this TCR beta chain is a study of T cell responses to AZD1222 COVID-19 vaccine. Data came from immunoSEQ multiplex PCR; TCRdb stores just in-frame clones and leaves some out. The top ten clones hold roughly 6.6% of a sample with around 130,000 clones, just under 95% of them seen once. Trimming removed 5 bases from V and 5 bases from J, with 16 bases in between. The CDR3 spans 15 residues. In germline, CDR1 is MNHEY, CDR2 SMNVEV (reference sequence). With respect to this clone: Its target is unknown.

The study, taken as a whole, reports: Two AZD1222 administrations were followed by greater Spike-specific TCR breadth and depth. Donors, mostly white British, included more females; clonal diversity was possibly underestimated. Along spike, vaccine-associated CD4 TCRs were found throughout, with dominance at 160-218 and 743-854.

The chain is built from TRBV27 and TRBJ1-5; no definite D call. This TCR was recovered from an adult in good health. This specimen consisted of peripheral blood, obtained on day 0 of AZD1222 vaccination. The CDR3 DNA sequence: TGTGCCAGCAGTCCTGACGCACGACGGGATCAGCCCCAGCATTTT. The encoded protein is CASSPDARRDQPQHF.